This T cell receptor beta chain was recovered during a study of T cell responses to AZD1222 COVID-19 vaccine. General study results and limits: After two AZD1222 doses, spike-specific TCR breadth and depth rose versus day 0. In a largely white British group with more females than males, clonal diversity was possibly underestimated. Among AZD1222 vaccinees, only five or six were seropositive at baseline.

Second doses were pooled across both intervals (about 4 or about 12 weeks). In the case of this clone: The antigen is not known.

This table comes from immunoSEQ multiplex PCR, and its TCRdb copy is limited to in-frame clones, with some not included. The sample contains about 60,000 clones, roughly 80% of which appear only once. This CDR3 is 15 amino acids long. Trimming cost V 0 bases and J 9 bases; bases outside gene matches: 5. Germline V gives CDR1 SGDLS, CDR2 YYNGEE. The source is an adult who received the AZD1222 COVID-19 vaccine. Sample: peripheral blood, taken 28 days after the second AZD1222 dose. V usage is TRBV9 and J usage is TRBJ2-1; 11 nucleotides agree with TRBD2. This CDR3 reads CASSVVAGGPVEQFF. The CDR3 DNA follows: TGTGCCAGCAGCGTAGTAGCGGGGGGGCCGGTTGAGCAGTTCTTC.